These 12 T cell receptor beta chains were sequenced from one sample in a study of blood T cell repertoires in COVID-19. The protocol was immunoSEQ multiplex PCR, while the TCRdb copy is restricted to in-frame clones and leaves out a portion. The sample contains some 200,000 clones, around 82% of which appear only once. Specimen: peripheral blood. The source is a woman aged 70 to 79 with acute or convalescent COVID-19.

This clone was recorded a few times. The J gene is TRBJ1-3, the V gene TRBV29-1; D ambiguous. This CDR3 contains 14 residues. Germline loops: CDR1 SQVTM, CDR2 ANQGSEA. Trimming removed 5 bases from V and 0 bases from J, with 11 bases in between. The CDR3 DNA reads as TGCAGCGTTTTGGCCCCCACCTCTGGAAACACCATATATTTT. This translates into CSVLAPTSGNTIYF.

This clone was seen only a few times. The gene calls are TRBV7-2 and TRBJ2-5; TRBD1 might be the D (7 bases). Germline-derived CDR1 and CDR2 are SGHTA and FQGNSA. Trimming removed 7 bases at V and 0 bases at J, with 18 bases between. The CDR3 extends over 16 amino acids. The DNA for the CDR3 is TGTGCCAGCACTTCCTGGGGCGGGACAGACCAAGAGACCCAGTACTTC. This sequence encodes CASTSWGGTDQETQYF. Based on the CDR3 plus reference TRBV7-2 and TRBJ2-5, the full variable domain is GAGVSQSPSNKVTEKGKDVELRCDPISGHTALYWYRQSLGQGLEFLIYFQGNSAPDKSGLPSDRFSAERTGGSVSTLTIQRTQQEDSAVYLCASTSWGGTDQETQYFGPGTRLLVL.

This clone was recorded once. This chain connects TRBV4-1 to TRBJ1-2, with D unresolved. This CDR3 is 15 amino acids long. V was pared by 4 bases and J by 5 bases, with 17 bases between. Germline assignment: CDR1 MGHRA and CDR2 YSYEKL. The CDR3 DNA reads TGCGCCAGCAGCCCTGAGCTCGCCGAAGCTTATGGCTACACCTTC. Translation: CASSPELAEAYGYTF.

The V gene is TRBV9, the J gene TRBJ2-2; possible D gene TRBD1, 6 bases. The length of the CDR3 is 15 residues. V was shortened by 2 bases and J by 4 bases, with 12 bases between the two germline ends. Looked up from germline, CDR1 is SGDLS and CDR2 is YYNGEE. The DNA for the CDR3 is TGTGCCAGCAGCGTGTCAGGACAGACCACCGGGGAGCTGTTTTTT. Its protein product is CASSVSGQTTGELFF.

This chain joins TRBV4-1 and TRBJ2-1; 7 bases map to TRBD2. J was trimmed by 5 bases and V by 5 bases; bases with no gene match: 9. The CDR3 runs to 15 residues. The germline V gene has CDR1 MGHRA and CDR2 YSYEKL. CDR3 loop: CASSDIGRSNNEQFF. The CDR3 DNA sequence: TGCGCCAGCAGCGATATCGGGAGGTCGAACAATGAGCAGTTCTTC.

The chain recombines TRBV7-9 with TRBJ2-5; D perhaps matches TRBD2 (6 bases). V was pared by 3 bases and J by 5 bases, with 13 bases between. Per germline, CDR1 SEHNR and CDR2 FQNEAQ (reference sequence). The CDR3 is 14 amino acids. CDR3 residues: CASSFGGAEETQYF. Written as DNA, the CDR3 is TGTGCCAGCAGCTTCGGAGGGGCTGAGGAGACCCAGTACTTC.

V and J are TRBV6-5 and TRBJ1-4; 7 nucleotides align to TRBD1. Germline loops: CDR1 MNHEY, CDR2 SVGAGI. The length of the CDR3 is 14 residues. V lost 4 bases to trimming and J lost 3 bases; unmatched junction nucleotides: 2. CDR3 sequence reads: CASSLQGANEKLFF. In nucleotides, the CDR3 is TGTGCCAGCAGTTTGCAGGGGGCTAATGAAAAACTGTTTTTT.

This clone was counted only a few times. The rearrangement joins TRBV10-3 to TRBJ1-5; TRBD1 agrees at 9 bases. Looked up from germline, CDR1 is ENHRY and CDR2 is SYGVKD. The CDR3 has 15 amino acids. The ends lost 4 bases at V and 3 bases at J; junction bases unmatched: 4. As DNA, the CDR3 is TGTGCCATCAGTGGCGGGACAGGGCCCAATCAGCCCCAGCATTTT. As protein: CAISGGTGPNQPQHF.

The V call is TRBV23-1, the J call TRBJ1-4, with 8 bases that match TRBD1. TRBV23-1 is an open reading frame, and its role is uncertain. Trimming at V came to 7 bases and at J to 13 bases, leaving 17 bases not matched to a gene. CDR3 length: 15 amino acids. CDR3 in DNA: TGCGCCAGCATTATCGGACAGGGCATACTGTGTGGACTGTTTTTT. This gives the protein CASIIGQGILCGLFF.

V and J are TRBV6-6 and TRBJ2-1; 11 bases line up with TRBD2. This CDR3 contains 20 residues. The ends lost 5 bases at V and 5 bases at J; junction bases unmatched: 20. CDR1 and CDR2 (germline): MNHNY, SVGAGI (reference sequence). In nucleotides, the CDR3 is TGTGCCAGCAGTCGTAATATTCCTAGCGGGGGGCGTCGGCCGGACAATGAGCAGTTCTTC. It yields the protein CASSRNIPSGGRRPDNEQFF.

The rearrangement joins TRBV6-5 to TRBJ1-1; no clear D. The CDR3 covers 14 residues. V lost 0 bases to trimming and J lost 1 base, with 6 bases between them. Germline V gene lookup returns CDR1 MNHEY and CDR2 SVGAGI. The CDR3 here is CASSYSHTNTEAFF. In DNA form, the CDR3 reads TGTGCCAGCAGTTACTCGCACACGAACACTGAAGCTTTCTTT.

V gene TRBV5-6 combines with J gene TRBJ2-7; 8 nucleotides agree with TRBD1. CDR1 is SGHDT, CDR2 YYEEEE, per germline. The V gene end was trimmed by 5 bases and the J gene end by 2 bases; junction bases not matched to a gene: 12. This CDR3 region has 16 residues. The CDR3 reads CASSTLGDRPPYEQYF. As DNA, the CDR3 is TGTGCCAGCAGTACTTTGGGGGACAGGCCCCCCTACGAGCAGTACTTC.